This T cell receptor (beta chain) stems from a study of blood T cells in healthy people across ages. Study conclusions and caveats: PBMCs that were unsorted prevented a conclusive naive versus antigen-experienced comparison.

Next came a second PCR, run for about 7 to 12 cycles, which used a sample-barcoded 5' primer along with a J-beta primer mix. The study obtained at least 2.5 million CDR3-containing paired-end reads from every sample. TCRdb ran MiXCR on the 5' RACE reads and lists one entry per CDR3 protein. Of approximately 730,000 distinct CDR3 sequences in the sample, roughly 47% are singletons; the top ten hold around 20%. The length of the CDR3 is 17 residues. Germline V gene lookup returns CDR1 DFQATT and CDR2 SNEGSKA (reference sequence). Trimming removed 3 bases at V and 1 base at J, with 19 bases between. Every sample had a minimum of 6 million PBMCs isolated. With regard to this clonotype: Its antigen is currently unknown.

The receptor was derived from a woman between 55 and 75 years old in good health. Sequences were obtained from blood. The chain links TRBV20-1 to TRBJ1-5, with D tentatively TRBD1 (5 bases). The CDR3 sequence is CSARRGGRAVSNQPQHF. As DNA, the CDR3 is TGCAGTGCTAGGCGTGGCGGCAGGGCTGTAAGCAATCAGCCCCAGCATTTT.